This passage covers 27 T cell receptor beta chains from one sample sequenced in a study of cytomegalovirus exposure and HLA in healthy donors. PCR involved 60 Vbeta and 13 Jbeta primers. The assay was immunoSEQ multiplex PCR, and TCRdb's table has in-frame clones only and misses some. The repertoire includes some 200,000 clones, roughly 80% of them detected once, and around 4% sits in the top ten. Input material: PBMCs. All receptors come from a man aged 45-65 years in good health and CMV-seronegative.

The chain joins TRBV27 to TRBJ2-1; 7 bases are shared with TRBD2. CDR3 length: 19 amino acids. V shed 2 bases and J 0 bases; nucleotides not matched to a gene: 13. The germline V gene has CDR1 MNHEY and CDR2 SMNVEV (reference sequence). The CDR3 bases are TGTGCCAGCAGTTTAAAATACCGTCTAGCGGATAACTCCTACAATGAGCAGTTCTTC. Translating it yields CASSLKYRLADNSYNEQFF.

Turning to this clone: An end of the junction does not agree with germline; a read error may underlie this. The genes are TRBV5-1 and TRBJ1-2; 7 nucleotides line up with TRBD1. In germline, CDR1 is SGHRS, CDR2 YFSETQ. This CDR3 spans 16 amino acids. The CDR3 region has the DNA TGCGCCAGCCGACCCTTTCTGCGCGGGACAGACTATGGCTGCACCTTC. Protein sequence: CASRPFLRGTDYGCTF.

The chain is built from TRBV19 and TRBJ1-4; D remains unclear. The V and J ends lost 4 bases and 7 bases respectively, with 16 bases between them. The CDR3 sequence is 15 residues long. Looked up from germline, CDR1 is LNHDA and CDR2 is SQIVND (reference sequence). This chain's CDR3 is CASSTPGVTSEKLFF. Here the CDR3 DNA reads TGTGCCAGTAGTACCCCGGGAGTGACGAGTGAAAAACTGTTTTTT.

V usage is TRBV7-2 and J usage is TRBJ1-1; possible D gene TRBD1, 6 bases. This CDR3 spans 13 amino acids. The germline V and J ends were trimmed by 5 bases and 4 bases, with 11 bases remaining between them. CDR1 and CDR2 (germline): SGHTA, FQGNSA. CDR3 nucleotide sequence: TGTGCCAGCAGCCTTCAGGGGCTCACTGAAGCTTTCTTT. This gives the protein CASSLQGLTEAFF.

The genes are TRBV19 and TRBJ2-7; tentative D call: TRBD2 (5 bases). This CDR3 comprises 12 residues. The germline gives CDR1 LNHDA, CDR2 SQIVND (reference sequence). V gave up 10 bases and J gave up 7 bases, with 17 bases separating them. The CDR3: CATKNGVGEQYF. The CDR3 nucleotides read TGTGCCACCAAAAACGGGGTCGGTGAGCAGTACTTC.

The chain is built from TRBV6-5 and TRBJ2-3; weak D call: TRBD2 (5 bases). CDR3 length: 15 amino acids. Trimming left V 1 base short and J 4 bases short, with 12 bases between. Germline CDR1 reads MNHEY; CDR2 reads SVGAGI. CDR3 residues: CASSYYGRDADTQYF. The CDR3 DNA sequence: TGTGCCAGCAGTTACTATGGGAGAGATGCAGATACGCAGTATTTT.

The rearrangement joins TRBV2 to TRBJ1-5; D gene ambiguous. Per the germline V gene, CDR1 is SNHLY and CDR2 is FYNNEI. Trimming cost V 4 bases and J 1 base, with 5 bases left between them. This CDR3 contains 13 residues. The CDR3 loop is CASSAESNQPQHF. For the CDR3, the DNA is TGTGCCAGCAGTGCCGAGAGCAATCAGCCCCAGCATTTT.

The rearrangement joins TRBV13 to TRBJ1-6, with a possible D match to TRBD1 (6 bases). CDR3 size: 15 residues. Germline-derived CDR1 and CDR2 are PRHDT and FYEKMQ (reference sequence). V shed 1 base and J shed 6 bases, with 10 bases lying between them. The CDR3, as DNA: TGTGCCAGCAGCTTAGACACAGGGTCTAATTCACCCCTCCACTTT. It yields the protein CASSLDTGSNSPLHF.

This clone has only one observation. The genes are TRBV6-1 and TRBJ2-7; TRBD1 aligns across 7 bases. Germline CDR1 MNHNS, CDR2 SASEGT. The length of the CDR3 is 15 residues. V trimming: 2 bases; J trimming: 4 bases; junction bases outside the gene matches: 8. CDR3 sequence: CASSEQTGELYEQYF. DNA of the CDR3: TGTGCCAGCAGTGAACAAACAGGGGAACTGTACGAGCAGTACTTC.

The chain joins TRBV5-6 to TRBJ2-7; the D gene is possibly TRBD1 (5 bases). Trimming removed 4 bases from V and 1 base from J, with 9 bases in between. The CDR3 is made up of 13 amino acids. Germline V CDR1 and CDR2: SGHDT, YYEEEE. CDR3 sequence (DNA): TGTGCCAGCAGCCCAGACAGTTCCTACGAGCAGTACTTC. It translates to CASSPDSSYEQYF. Based on the CDR3 plus reference TRBV5-6 and TRBJ2-7, the full variable domain is DAGVTQSPTHLIKTRGQQVTLRCSPKSGHDTVSWYQQALGQGPQFIFQYYEEEERQRGNFPDRFSGHQFPNYSSELNVNALLLGDSALYLCASSPDSSYEQYFGPGTRLTVT.

The rearrangement links TRBV5-5 to TRBJ1-2; D remains unclear. Germline-derived CDR1 and CDR2 are SGHKS and YYEKEE (reference sequence). The CDR3 length is 12 residues. V was cut by 2 bases and J by 5 bases, with 7 bases left in between. CDR3: CASSLNGYGYTF. The CDR3 nucleotides read TGTGCCAGCAGCTTAAACGGGTATGGCTACACCTTC.

The rearrangement joins TRBV6-5 to TRBJ1-1; a possible D gene is TRBD1 (6 bases). This CDR3 contains 14 residues. Germline CDR1 is MNHEY and CDR2 is SVGAGI. V shed 6 bases and J shed 1 base, with 12 bases lying between them. CDR3 residues: CASSHRARNTEAFF. The CDR3 DNA follows: TGTGCCAGCAGCCACAGGGCTCGGAACACTGAAGCTTTCTTT.

The V gene is TRBV6-5, the J gene TRBJ1-6; D gene ambiguous. Trimming cost V 2 bases and J 12 bases, with 11 bases left between them. The CDR3 extends over 13 amino acids. Looked up from germline, CDR1 is MNHEY and CDR2 is SVGAGI. This CDR3 is CASSYRPAGPLHF. The CDR3 bases are TGTGCCAGCAGTTACCGACCCGCAGGACCCCTCCACTTT.

The chain uses TRBV19 and TRBJ2-7; D gene unclear. CDR3 length: 12 residues. V lost 0 bases to trimming and J lost 5 bases, with 5 bases between them. In germline, CDR1 is LNHDA, CDR2 SQIVND (reference sequence). CDR3 bases: TGTGCCAGTAGTATAGAGGGCGACGAGCAGTACTTC. It encodes CASSIEGDEQYF.

J is TRBJ2-3 and V is TRBV7-3, with 8 bases matching TRBD2. The CDR3 extends over 13 amino acids. V dropped 5 bases and J dropped 14; count of bases not matched to a gene: 12. Germline CDR1 SGHTA, CDR2 FQGTGA. CDR3 nucleotide sequence: TGTGCCAGCAGCCCTAACGGGGGGGCCGTCCTGTATTTT. Protein product: CASSPNGGAVLYF.

This clone was counted only a few times. The chain couples TRBV18 to TRBJ1-2; D is unclear. The V end lost 3 bases, the J end lost 7 bases, and 12 bases lay between the germline ends. Looked up from germline, CDR1 is KGHSH and CDR2 is LQKENI. This CDR3 contains 13 residues. CDR3 DNA: TGTGCCAGCTCACCCGGGATGTTGAGTGGCTACACCTTC. Protein product: CASSPGMLSGYTF.

This clone is a singleton in its sample. The chain has TRBV20-1 and TRBJ1-1; D is ambiguous. The germline V gene encodes CDR1 DFQATT and CDR2 SNEGSKA (reference sequence). CDR3 size: 10 residues. This CDR3 reads CSAWRTEAFF. In DNA, the CDR3 is TGCAGCGCTTGGAGGACTGAAGCTTTCTTT.

The gene calls are TRBV7-8 and TRBJ1-5; maybe TRBD1 (5 bases). The CDR3 loop spans 15 amino acids. V was pared by 4 bases and J by 0 bases, with 10 bases between. Germline-derived CDR1 and CDR2 are SGHVS and FQNEAQ. CDR3 region: CASSSLGGSNQPQHF. CDR3 coding DNA: TGTGCCAGCAGCTCCCTGGGGGGTAGCAATCAGCCCCAGCATTTT.

A single count supports this clone. The genes are TRBV4-1 and TRBJ2-5, with TRBD1 identical over 7 bases. This CDR3 has 15 residues. With V trimmed by 0 bases and J by 0 bases, 1 base remained unmatched. Germline loops: CDR1 MGHRA, CDR2 YSYEKL. The CDR3 region is CASSQDQGDQETQYF. CDR3 coding DNA: TGCGCCAGCAGCCAAGATCAGGGGGACCAAGAGACCCAGTACTTC.

V is TRBV27 and J is TRBJ2-7; 7 positions agree with TRBD2. V trimming: 2 bases; J trimming: 5 bases; junction bases outside the gene matches: 6. The CDR3 is made up of 14 amino acids. Germline CDR1 MNHEY, CDR2 SMNVEV (reference sequence). The CDR3 sequence is CASSLRGGAHEQYF. The CDR3 region has the DNA TGTGCCAGCAGTTTACGCGGGGGTGCCCACGAGCAGTACTTC.

J is TRBJ2-3 and V is TRBV5-6; D ambiguous. The germline gives CDR1 SGHDT, CDR2 YYEEEE. This CDR3 contains 16 residues. V dropped 4 bases and J dropped 0 bases, with 15 bases sitting between them. For the CDR3, the DNA is TGTGCCAGCAGCCACCTAGAGCGCCTAAGCACAGATACGCAGTATTTT. Amino acids: CASSHLERLSTDTQYF.

Here the CDR3 DNA reads TGTGCCAGCAGCGAAGGGGTGCAGGCCTATGGCTACACCTTC. Amino acid sequence: CASSEGVQAYGYTF. The gene calls are TRBV11-2 and TRBJ1-2, with a tentative D call TRBD1 (5 bases). This CDR3 is built from 14 residues. V was trimmed by 5 bases and J by 4 bases, leaving 14 bases between them. CDR1 SGHAT and CDR2 FQNNGV come from the germline V gene.

The chain joins TRBV12-5 to TRBJ2-5; possibly TRBD1 for D (6 bases). The CDR3 spans 19 residues. Germline assignment: CDR1 LGHNT and CDR2 FRNRAP. V lost 0 bases and J lost 4, with 24 bases in between. The CDR3 coding sequence is TGTGCTAGTGGTTTGGTATACTTCTTAGATGGGGGCGCGAGAGAGACCCAGTACTTC. This translates into CASGLVYFLDGGARETQYF.

The chain employs TRBV10-2 and TRBJ2-1, with D tentatively TRBD2 (6 bases). Germline V CDR1 and CDR2: WSHSY, SAAADI. Trimming took 6 bases from V and 1 from J, leaving 16 bases between them. CDR3 length equals 16 residues. The CDR3 coding sequence is TGCGCCAGCAGCGCCCACACGGAGGGTTCCTACAATGAGCAGTTCTTC. Its translation: CASSAHTEGSYNEQFF.

This clone was picked up a small number of times. The chain links TRBV7-2 to TRBJ2-5; 13 bases are shared with TRBD2. With 2 bases clipped from V and 5 bases from J, the junction kept 8 bases outside the gene matches. CDR3 length: 17 residues. The germline gives CDR1 SGHTA, CDR2 FQGNSA. CDR3: CASSLSGLAGASETQYF. DNA for the CDR3: TGTGCCAGCAGCTTAAGCGGACTAGCGGGGGCCTCGGAGACCCAGTACTTC.

Regarding this clone: An end of the junction does not agree with germline; a read error may underlie this. The chain links TRBV7-9 to TRBJ1-2, with a tentative D call TRBD1 (5 bases). CDR1 SEHNR and CDR2 FQNEAQ come from the germline V gene (reference sequence). CDR3 length: 14 amino acids. This CDR3 reads CSSSDSSKAYGYTF. CDR3 DNA: TGTTCCAGCAGCGACAGCAGTAAGGCCTATGGCTACACCTTC.

This clone has more than one count but fewer than ten. The chain couples TRBV6-1 to TRBJ1-1, with D hard to call. The CDR3 sequence is 12 residues long. In germline, CDR1 is MNHNS, CDR2 SASEGT. V was pared by 6 bases and J by 1 base, with 6 bases between. The CDR3 bases are TGTGCCAGCAGGGTGAGGAACACTGAAGCTTTCTTT. This encodes CASRVRNTEAFF.